This is a list of T cell receptor beta chains from one sample in a study of blood T cell repertoires in COVID-19. Assay used: immunoSEQ multiplex PCR; TCRdb lists only in-frame clones, some missing. The data show some 110,000 clones, with roughly 80% seen just once and about 2.7% held by the top ten. Sequences were obtained from peripheral blood. The receptors come from a man aged 50 or older with acute or convalescent COVID-19. CDR3s include the opening cysteine and the closing phenylalanine or tryptophan. Fields, in order: J gene, V gene, D gene, clone size, CDR3 DNA, CDR3 protein. A D gene is named only where the DNA matches it firmly. Rows give clone size only sometimes, using once, few, many, or a class for an expanded clone.

TRBJ1-2	TRBV4-1	.	once	TGCGCCAGCAGCCAGCAGAACGGGTTCTATGGCTACACCTTC	CASSQQNGFYGYTF
TRBJ2-3	TRBV6-1	.	.	TGTGCCAGCAGTGAATCCGGGAATACGCAGTATTTT	CASSESGNTQYF
TRBJ2-7	TRBV12-3/TRBV12-4	TRBD1	.	TGTGCCAGCAGCCTGGGGGACAGGGCCGAGCAGTACTTC	CASSLGDRAEQYF
TRBJ1-1	TRBV6-5	TRBD1	.	TGTGCCAGCAGTTCCCCGGACAGGGTTCGCACTGAAGCTTTCTTT	CASSSPDRVRTEAFF
TRBJ2-7	TRBV7-8	.	medium-sized	TGTGCCAGCAGCTTAGCAGGGGGGGGCGAGCAGTACTTC	CASSLAGGGEQYF
TRBJ2-7	TRBV7-2	TRBD2	.	TGTGCCAGCAGCCTGACTAGCGGGGGGGCCTACGAGCAGTACTTC	CASSLTSGGAYEQYF
TRBJ2-3	TRBV7-8	.	.	TGTGCCAGCAGCTGGCGCGGAGGAGATACGCAGTATTTT	CASSWRGGDTQYF
TRBJ1-1	TRBV28	.	.	TGTGCCAGCAGTTTCCTCAATTTGAACAGGGACACTGAAGCTTTCTTT	CASSFLNLNRDTEAFF
TRBJ1-4	TRBV5-4	TRBD1	.	TGTGCCAGCAGCATCTCGACAGGGGCTAATGAAAAACTGTTTTTT	CASSISTGANEKLFF
TRBJ1-2	TRBV5-5	.	.	TGTGCCAGCAGCGTGGCGCCGGGGTATGGCTATGGCTACACCTTC	CASSVAPGYGYGYTF
TRBJ1-6	TRBV2	TRBD1	.	TGTGCCAGCAGAATGGACAGGATGGGATCACCCCTCCACTTT	CASRMDRMGSPLHF
TRBJ1-5	TRBV9	.	.	TGTGCCAGCACCCAGACAGGAATTAATCAGCCCCAGCATTTT	CASTQTGINQPQHF
TRBJ2-5	TRBV19	TRBD2	few	TGTGCCAGCTCCTCCACTTGGGGGGGAGAGACCCAGTACTTC	CASSSTWGGETQYF
TRBJ1-1	TRBV7-3	TRBD1	.	TGTGCCAGCAGACTCTCGCCGGGACAGGGGGAGGCTTTCTTT	CASRLSPGQGEAFF